A single sample gave rise to the 13 T cell receptor beta chains below, sequenced in a study of response to subunit inactivated influenza vaccine. TCRdb called the RT-PCR reads again in MiXCR, with one record for every CDR3 protein. The sample has about 700,000 distinct CDR3 sequences, more than 11% seen once. The specimen was PBMCs from blood, collected 14 to 15 days before vaccination. All receptors derive from a man aged 50 to 59 who received an inactivated influenza vaccine.

The chain joins TRBV20-1 to TRBJ2-3; D not resolved. Germline V gene data show CDR1 as DFQATT and CDR2 as SNEGSKA (reference sequence). This CDR3 comprises 14 residues. Deletions cut 5 bases from V and 3 bases from J, with 15 bases between. This chain's CDR3 is CSAQANAATDTQYF. The CDR3 DNA sequence: TGCAGTGCTCAAGCTAACGCGGCTACAGATACGCAGTATTTT.

This clonotype was seen many times. V usage is TRBV7-2 and J usage is TRBJ2-3, with TRBD2 matching 12 bases. The junction had 2 bases not matched to a gene; V was cut back by 5 bases and J by 2 bases. CDR3 size: 15 residues. CDR1 is SGHTA and CDR2 is FQGNSA in the germline V gene. CDR3 sequence (DNA): TGTGCCAGCAGCCGACTAGCGGGAGACACAGATACGCAGTATTTT. Translating gives CASSRLAGDTDTQYF.

The rearrangement links TRBV28 to TRBJ2-6; 9 bases align to TRBD1. The trim removed 4 bases at V and 4 bases at J, leaving 26 bases unmatched. Germline CDR1 is MDHEN and CDR2 is SYDVKM. The CDR3 runs 23 residues. This chain's CDR3 is CASSWGLKPNRNRTGAGANVLTF. Written as DNA, the CDR3 is TGTGCCAGCAGTTGGGGACTGAAGCCGAATCGGAATAGGACAGGGGCGGGGGCCAACGTCCTGACTTTC.

This clonotype was recorded a few times. J is TRBJ1-1 and V is TRBV7-6; no reliable D call. Trimming stripped 5 bases from V and 7 bases from J, with 14 bases between. The CDR3 is made up of 13 amino acids. CDR1 is SGHVS and CDR2 is FNYEAQ in the germline V gene. The CDR3 nucleotides read TGTGCCAGCAGCCCGGCGTGGGGTAATGAAGCTTTCTTT. Translating gives CASSPAWGNEAFF.

Only a few counts were recorded for this clonotype. The V and J genes are TRBV12-3 or TRBV12-4 and TRBJ2-3; D is ambiguous. CDR3 length: 14 residues. The V end lost 6 bases, the J end lost 4 bases, and 14 bases lay between the germline ends. CDR3 nucleotides: TGTGCCAGCAGCGGACGGACCCGGCCAGATACGCAGTATTTT. This encodes CASSGRTRPDTQYF.

This sequence joins TRBV27 and TRBJ1-6, with unresolved D. CDR1 is MNHEY, CDR2 SMNVEV, per germline (reference sequence). This CDR3 is built from 15 residues. V was cut by 3 bases and J by 6 bases, with 12 bases left in between. The CDR3 here is CASSFREDLNSPLHF. The CDR3 DNA sequence: TGTGCCAGCAGTTTCAGAGAGGACCTTAATTCACCCCTCCACTTT.

This clonotype was observed a handful of times. The chain has TRBV12-3 or TRBV12-4 and TRBJ2-7; D is perhaps TRBD1 (6 bases). CDR3 size: 15 residues. With 6 bases removed from V and 3 bases from J, the gap between germline ends came to 18 bases. CDR3 in DNA: TGTGCCAGCAGCCCCAAAAGGGGGATAAACTACGAGCAGTACTTC. Translating it yields CASSPKRGINYEQYF.

This clonotype is a singleton in its sample. The chain carries TRBV5-1 and TRBJ2-1; D might be TRBD1 (5 bases). This CDR3 comprises 15 residues. The V and J ends lost 4 bases and 5 bases respectively, with 16 bases between them. Germline V gene sequence: CDR1 SGHRS, CDR2 YFSETQ. DNA of the CDR3: TGCGCCAGCAGCCCGCAGCAGGGCGCTGACAATGAGCAGTTCTTC. It encodes CASSPQQGADNEQFF.

The chain couples TRBV5-1 to TRBJ2-7; the match to TRBD1 covers 8 bases. This CDR3 is 15 amino acids long. J gave up 3 bases and V 3 bases, and 8 bases lay outside the gene matches. Germline V gene lookup returns CDR1 SGHRS and CDR2 YFSETQ. CDR3 DNA sequence: TGCGCCAGCAGCTCCTCCGGGACAGGACTCTACGAGCAGTACTTC. Translated: CASSSSGTGLYEQYF. The whole variable domain, filled in from reference TRBV5-1 and TRBJ2-7, reads KAGVTQTPRYLIKTRGQQVTLSCSPISGHRSVSWYQQTPGQGLQFLFEYFSETQRNKGNFPGRFSGRQFSNSRSEMNVSTLELGDSALYLCASSSSGTGLYEQYFGPGTRLTVT.

The table lists this clonotype with a few counts. The chain recombines TRBV7-8 with TRBJ2-2; D is possibly TRBD1 (6 bases). The CDR3 is 17 residues long. In germline, CDR1 is SGHVS, CDR2 FQNEAQ. V was shortened by 1 base and J by 8 bases, with 20 bases between the two germline ends. The CDR3 protein is CASSLVRFQGLDGELFF. The CDR3 coding sequence is TGTGCCAGCAGCTTAGTTAGATTCCAGGGGTTGGATGGGGAGCTGTTTTTT.

This clonotype was counted only a few times. The chain recombines TRBV28 with TRBJ2-5; 8 positions agree with TRBD2. CDR1 is MDHEN, CDR2 SYDVKM, per germline. The CDR3 is 17 residues long. J lost 2 bases, V lost 8 bases, and 16 bases had no gene match. In DNA form, the CDR3 reads TGTGCCAGCCGGCGCTCCCGAGCGGGAGTTCGTCAAGAGACCCAGTACTTC. This sequence encodes CASRRSRAGVRQETQYF.

The chain employs TRBV12-2 and TRBJ2-7; the table's D call TRBD1 went unverified against the DNA. TRBV12-2 is noted as a pseudogene. The CDR3 has 15 residues. This CDR3 is CASRLGVGPSYEQYF. The CDR3 region has the DNA TGTGCAAGTCGCTTAGGGGTGGGACCCTCCTACGAGCAGTACTTC.

In this sample, this clonotype turned up a few times. J is TRBJ2-7 and V is TRBV5-1; D not resolved. The CDR3 runs to 15 residues. Trimming shortened V by 4 bases and J by 6 bases, and 20 bases separated the two germline ends. Germline V gene lookup returns CDR1 SGHRS and CDR2 YFSETQ. The CDR3 region has the DNA TGCGCCAGCAGCCAAGCAACACCCCTACCTGGCGAGCAGTACTTC. This encodes CASSQATPLPGEQYF.